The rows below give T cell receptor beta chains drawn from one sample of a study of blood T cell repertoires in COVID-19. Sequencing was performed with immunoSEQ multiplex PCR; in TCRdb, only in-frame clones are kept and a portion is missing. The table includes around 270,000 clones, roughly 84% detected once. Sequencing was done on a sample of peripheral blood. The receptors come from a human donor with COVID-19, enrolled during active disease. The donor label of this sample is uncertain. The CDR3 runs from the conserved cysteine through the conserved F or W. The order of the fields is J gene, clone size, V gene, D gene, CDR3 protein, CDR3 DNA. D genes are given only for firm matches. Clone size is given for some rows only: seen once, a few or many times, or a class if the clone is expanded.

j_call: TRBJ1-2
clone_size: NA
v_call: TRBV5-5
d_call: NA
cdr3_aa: CASSLDSGYTF
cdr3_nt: TGTGCCAGCAGCTTGGATAGTGGCTACACCTTC

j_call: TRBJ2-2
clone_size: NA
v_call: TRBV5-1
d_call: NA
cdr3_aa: CASSSTDSGSGGELFF
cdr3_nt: TGCGCCAGCAGCTCTACGGACTCCGGGTCCGGCGGGGAGCTGTTTTTT

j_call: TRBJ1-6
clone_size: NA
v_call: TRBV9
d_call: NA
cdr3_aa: CASSGRTVEGSPLHF
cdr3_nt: TGTGCCAGCAGCGGCCGGACGGTGGAGGGGTCACCCCTCCACTTT

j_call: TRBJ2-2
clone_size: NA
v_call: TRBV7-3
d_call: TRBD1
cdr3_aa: CASSLGTGGELFF
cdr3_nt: TGTGCCAGCAGCTTGGGGACAGGCGGGGAGCTGTTTTTT

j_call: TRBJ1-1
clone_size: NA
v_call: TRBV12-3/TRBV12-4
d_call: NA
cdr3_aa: CASGRTEAFF
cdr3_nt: TGTGCCAGTGGCCGTACTGAAGCTTTCTTT

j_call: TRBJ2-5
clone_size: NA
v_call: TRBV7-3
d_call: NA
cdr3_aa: CASSFNGDFQETQYF
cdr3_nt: TGTGCCAGCAGCTTTAACGGGGACTTCCAAGAGACCCAGTACTTC

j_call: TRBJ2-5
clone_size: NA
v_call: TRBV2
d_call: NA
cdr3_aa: CASSEVSQRGLETQYF
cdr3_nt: TGTGCCAGCAGTGAAGTTAGCCAGAGGGGGTTGGAGACCCAGTACTTC

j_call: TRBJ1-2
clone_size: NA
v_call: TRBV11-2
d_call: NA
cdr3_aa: CASSFPGGAGGYTF
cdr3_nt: TGTGCCAGCAGCTTTCCGGGGGGAGCTGGGGGCTACACCTTC

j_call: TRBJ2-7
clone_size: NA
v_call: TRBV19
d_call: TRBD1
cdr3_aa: CASSPRDRAYEQYF
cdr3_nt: TGTGCCAGTAGTCCACGGGACAGGGCCTACGAGCAGTACTTC

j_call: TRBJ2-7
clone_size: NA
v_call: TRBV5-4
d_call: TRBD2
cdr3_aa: CASSLTSGAYEQYF
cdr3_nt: TGTGCCAGCAGCTTGACTAGCGGGGCCTACGAGCAGTACTTC

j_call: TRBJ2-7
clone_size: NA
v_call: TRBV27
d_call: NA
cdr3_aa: CASSSRQTPYEQYF
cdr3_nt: TGTGCCAGCAGTTCCCGACAGACCCCCTACGAGCAGTACTTC

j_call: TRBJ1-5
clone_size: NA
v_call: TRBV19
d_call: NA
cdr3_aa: CASSIGGDQPQHF
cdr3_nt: TGTGCCAGTAGTATCGGGGGAGATCAGCCCCAGCATTTT

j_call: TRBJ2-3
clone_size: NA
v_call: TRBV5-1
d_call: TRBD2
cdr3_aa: CASSLVPPGLAGGGYTQYF
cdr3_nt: TGCGCCAGCAGCTTGGTACCCCCGGGACTAGCGGGAGGGGGATATACGCAGTATTTT

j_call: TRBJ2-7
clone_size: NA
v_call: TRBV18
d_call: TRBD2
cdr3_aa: CASSPPSLAGGYEQYF
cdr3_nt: TGTGCCAGCTCACCCCCCTCCCTAGCGGGAGGGTACGAGCAGTACTTC

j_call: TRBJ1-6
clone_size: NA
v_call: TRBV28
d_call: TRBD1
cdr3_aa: CASSSLRTGRDSPLHF
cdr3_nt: TGTGCCAGCAGTTCCCTCAGGACAGGGAGGGATTCACCCCTCCACTTT

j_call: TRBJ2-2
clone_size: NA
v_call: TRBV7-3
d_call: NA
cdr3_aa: CASSPGLATTGELFF
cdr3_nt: TGTGCCAGCAGCCCCGGCCTAGCGACCACCGGGGAGCTGTTTTTT

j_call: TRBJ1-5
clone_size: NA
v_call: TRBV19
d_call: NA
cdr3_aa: CASSIRTGNQPQHF
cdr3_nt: TGTGCCAGTAGTATAAGGACAGGCAATCAGCCCCAGCATTTT

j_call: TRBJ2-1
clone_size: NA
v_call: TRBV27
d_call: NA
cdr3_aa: CASGQPYLNEQFF
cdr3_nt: TGTGCCAGTGGGCAGCCTTACCTCAATGAGCAGTTCTTC

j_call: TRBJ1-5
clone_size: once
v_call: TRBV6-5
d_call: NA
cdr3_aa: CASEVWNQPQHF
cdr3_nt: TGTGCCAGCGAGGTGTGGAATCAGCCCCAGCATTTT

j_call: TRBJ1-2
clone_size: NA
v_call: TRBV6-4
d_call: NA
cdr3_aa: CATRQSYGYTF
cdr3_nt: TGTGCCACCAGACAGTCCTATGGCTACACCTTC

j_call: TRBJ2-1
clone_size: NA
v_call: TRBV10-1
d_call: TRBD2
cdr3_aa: CASNTGTSGRNEQFF
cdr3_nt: TGCGCCAGCAACACCGGGACTAGCGGACGCAATGAGCAGTTCTTC

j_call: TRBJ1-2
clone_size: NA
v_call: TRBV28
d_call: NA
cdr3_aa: CASGSDTRDGYTF
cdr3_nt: TGTGCCAGCGGCTCGGACACGAGAGATGGCTACACCTTC

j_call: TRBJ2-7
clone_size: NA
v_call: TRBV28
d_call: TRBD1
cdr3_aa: CASSFGTGPEQYF
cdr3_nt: TGTGCCAGCAGTTTCGGGACAGGGCCCGAGCAGTACTTC

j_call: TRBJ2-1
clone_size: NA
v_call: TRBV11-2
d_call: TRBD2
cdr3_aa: CASSFVAGGLNEQFF
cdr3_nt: TGTGCCAGCAGCTTTGTAGCGGGAGGGCTGAATGAGCAGTTCTTC

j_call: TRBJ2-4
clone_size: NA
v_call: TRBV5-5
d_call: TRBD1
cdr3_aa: CASSLDRGNIQYF
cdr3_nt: TGTGCCAGCAGCTTAGACAGGGGAAACATTCAGTACTTC

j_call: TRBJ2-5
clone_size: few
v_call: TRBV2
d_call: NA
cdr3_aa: CASSSDQGQETQYF
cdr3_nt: TGTGCCAGCAGTTCCGATCAGGGTCAAGAGACCCAGTACTTC

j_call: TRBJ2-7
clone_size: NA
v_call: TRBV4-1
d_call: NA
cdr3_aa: CASSQGGWGLSEQYF
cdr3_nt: TGCGCCAGCAGCCAAGGGGGCTGGGGCCTCAGCGAGCAGTACTTC

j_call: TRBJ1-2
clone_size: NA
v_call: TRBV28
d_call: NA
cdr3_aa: CASSLLTDGYTF
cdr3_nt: TGTGCCAGCAGTTTACTGACTGATGGCTACACCTTC

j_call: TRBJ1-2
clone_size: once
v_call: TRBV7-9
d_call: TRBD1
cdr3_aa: CASSLGVTGSGYTF
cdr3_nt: TGTGCCAGCAGCTTAGGAGTGACAGGGTCTGGCTACACCTTC

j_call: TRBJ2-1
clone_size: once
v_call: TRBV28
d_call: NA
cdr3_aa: CASLSSRRAFEQFF
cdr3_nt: TGTGCCAGCCTATCCTCTAGGAGGGCCTTTGAGCAGTTCTTC